This T cell receptor beta chain was obtained from a study of T cells after yellow fever vaccination. The V segment lost 4 bases and the J segment 7 bases; nucleotides outside the gene matches: 5. The CDR3 covers 13 residues. The germline gives CDR1 SGHTA, CDR2 FQGNSA. From the 5' RACE reads, TCRdb called clonotypes with MiXCR, one entry per CDR3 protein. The sample carries under 200,000 distinct CDR3 sequences, approximately 6.7% recorded once. This chain uses TRBV7-2 with TRBJ1-2, with 8 bases identical to TRBD1. The sequence was collected from a man younger than 30 who received the YFV17D yellow fever vaccine. The material sequenced was CD4+ T cells sorted from PBMCs, taken less than 6 days after the first yellow fever vaccination. The CDR3 reads CASSSDRVAGYTF. The DNA of the CDR3 is TGTGCCAGCAGCTCGGACAGGGTAGCTGGCTACACCTTC.